The entry below describes one TCR beta chain. The antigen remains undetermined. Looked up from germline, CDR1 is DFQATT and CDR2 is SNEGSKA (reference sequence). The V end was cut by 6 bases, the J end by 7 bases, with 15 bases between. CDR3 length equals 12 residues. This entry belongs to a study of identical twins. Points from the study as a whole: Invariant MAIT and iNKT cells may have partly biased zero-insertion analyses.

In TCRdb, the 5' RACE reads were re-called with MiXCR into one record per CDR3 protein. The sample comprises 500,000 to 600,000 distinct CDR3 sequences, roughly a fifth of which are singletons, and under 0.95% rests with the top ten. The same specimen was also included in a second study, on T cells expressing NK-cell markers.

Source material: CD4+ T cells sorted from blood. The chain couples TRBV20-1 to TRBJ2-5; the D call may be TRBD1 or TRBD2 (5 bases each). The receptor was derived from a woman aged 18-35 years in good health. CDR3 bases: TGCAGTGCCCCCCTTGAGGGGCTGACCCAGTACTTC. Translating it yields CSAPLEGLTQYF.